This T cell receptor (beta chain) originates from a study of blood T cell repertoires in COVID-19. V lost 0 bases to trimming and J lost 6 bases; unmatched junction nucleotides: 8. Germline CDR1 and CDR2: LGHNA and YNFKEQ. This CDR3 is built from 17 residues. Methods used by the authors: Nucleated cell counts were estimated from reference gene primer amplification. Generated by immunoSEQ multiplex PCR, the TCRdb table keeps only in-frame clones and is missing some. V and J calls and clone size are those listed in that table; D and trimming were worked out from the DNA. The sample lists about 200,000 clones, 88% occurring once.

This rearrangement joins TRBV4-2 to TRBJ2-3; TRBD2 aligns across 11 bases. The receptor comes from a middle-aged man with active or convalescent COVID-19. The specimen sequenced was peripheral blood. The CDR3 region has the DNA TGTGCCAGCAGCCAAGACCCTAGACTAGCGGGAACGGATACGCAGTATTTT. Protein: CASSQDPRLAGTDTQYF.